This T cell receptor beta chain is drawn from a study of blood T cell repertoires in COVID-19. Study context: The samples span acute and convalescent COVID-19 from the United States, Italy and Spain.

Under the authors' procedure: Amplifying reference gene primers gave estimates of nucleated cell counts. Measured with immunoSEQ multiplex PCR; TCRdb has only the in-frame clones, and not every one. D and trimming come from the DNA, and the V and J calls and clone size come from that table. Altogether 130,000 or so clones are present, about four fifths being singletons, with the ten largest covering around 3.2%. Participants were aged about 18 to 90 years, lived in about two dozen US areas, and enrolled virtually. V was clipped by 2 bases and J by 6 bases; unmatched bases: 1. This CDR3 is 13 amino acids long. CDR1 and CDR2 from the germline V gene are MNHEY and SMNVEV (reference sequence).

This rearrangement joins TRBV27 to TRBJ1-2, with 9 bases fitting TRBD1. The sample comprised PBMCs or T cells enriched from blood (not recorded which). The clonotype originates from a woman aged 45-65 years with acute COVID-19. The CDR3 sequence is CASSLGTGNGYTF. CDR3 DNA: TGTGCCAGCAGTTTAGGGACAGGGAATGGCTACACCTTC.